The rows below give T cell receptor beta chains drawn from one sample of a study of shared clonotypes between healthy human individuals. Generated by immunoSEQ multiplex PCR, the TCRdb table keeps only in-frame clones and is missing some. The sample has under 650,000 clones; 90% to 97% are singletons. Sequencing was performed on naive CD4+ T cells sorted from blood. The origin of the receptors is a woman aged 30 to 39 in good health. Both conserved end residues are part of each CDR3. Each record gives: J gene, V gene, CDR3 protein.

>TRBJ1-3|TRBV7-2
CASSLGPQISGNTIYF
>TRBJ2-3|TRBV4-2
CASSPEDGNTDTQYF
>TRBJ2-7|TRBV28
CASSFDGLGLAVPYEQYF
>TRBJ1-5|TRBV6-1
CASSADSGLISNQPQHF
>TRBJ2-3|TRBV28
CASSPQGSTDTQYF
>TRBJ1-4|TRBV28
CASSSTTTNEKLFF
>TRBJ2-2|TRBV18
CASSRQNTGELFF
>.|TRBV27
CASSSVSYYEQYF
>TRBJ1-2|TRBV18
CASSYHPGGDYGYTF
>TRBJ2-1|TRBV25-1
CASSEAPGQGAGNEQFF
>TRBJ2-7|TRBV28
CASCALYEQYF
>TRBJ1-1|TRBV6-5
CASSYSIQANTEAFF
>TRBJ2-7|TRBV27
CASRPLRAYEQYF
>TRBJ1-2|TRBV28
CASGGRNYGYTF
>TRBJ2-6|TRBV11-2
CASSPGTGTNVLTF
>TRBJ2-7|TRBV1
CTSSQAPSGRDNYEQYF
>TRBJ1-5|TRBV7-9
CASSLGPSRPQHF
>TRBJ2-3|TRBV4-1
CASSQEGLAELDTQYF
>TRBJ1-4|TRBV7-8
CASRTGWRQAYATNEKLFF
>TRBJ1-5|TRBV7-3
CASSTGWDQPQHF
>TRBJ2-7|TRBV7-9
CASSLGTNSYEQYF
>TRBJ2-1|TRBV11-2
CASSLEGTSGSRHYNEQFF
>TRBJ2-7|TRBV19
CASSMTPAYEQYF
>TRBJ2-3|TRBV20-1
CSARSTDTQYF
>TRBJ2-5|TRBV28
CASSFPRQPRETQYF
>TRBJ2-5|TRBV5-1
CASRYGQGIPETQYF
>TRBJ2-2|TRBV9
CASNPLAGVTGELFF
>TRBJ2-1|TRBV9
CASSCCLSETYNEQFF
>TRBJ1-1|TRBV7-9
CASSLASHTEAFF
>TRBJ2-1|TRBV5-6
CASSWDRVGDEQFF
>TRBJ2-7|TRBV5-1
CASSSGTAYEQYF
>TRBJ2-7|TRBV6-5
CASSSTLGGGLREQYF
>.|TRBV5-8
CASSLALGLAAYEQYF
>TRBJ1-1|TRBV5-1
CASSPGDRVMNTEAFF
>TRBJ1-2|TRBV10-2
CASSVGGLIVHYGYTF
>TRBJ2-7|TRBV27
CASRSPYEQYF
>TRBJ2-5|TRBV2
CASATPSGQETQYF